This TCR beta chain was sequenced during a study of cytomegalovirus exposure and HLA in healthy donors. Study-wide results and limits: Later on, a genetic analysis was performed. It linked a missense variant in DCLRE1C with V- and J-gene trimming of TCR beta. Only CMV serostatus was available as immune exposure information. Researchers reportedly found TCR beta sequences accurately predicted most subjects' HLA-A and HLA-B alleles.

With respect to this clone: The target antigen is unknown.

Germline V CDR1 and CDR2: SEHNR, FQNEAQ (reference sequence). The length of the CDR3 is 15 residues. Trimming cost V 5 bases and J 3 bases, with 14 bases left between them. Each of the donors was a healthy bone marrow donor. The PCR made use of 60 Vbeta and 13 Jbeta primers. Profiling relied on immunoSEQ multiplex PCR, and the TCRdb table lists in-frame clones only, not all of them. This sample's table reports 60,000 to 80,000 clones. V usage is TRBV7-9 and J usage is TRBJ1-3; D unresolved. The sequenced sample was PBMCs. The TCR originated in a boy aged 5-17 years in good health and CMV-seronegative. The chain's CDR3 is CASSLVRGSGNTIYF. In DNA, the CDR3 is TGTGCCAGCAGCCTAGTTCGGGGTAGTGGAAACACCATATATTTT.